Here is one T cell receptor (beta chain) with its context. Antigen: not known. This sample is part of a study of OX40 agonist ivuxolimab in advanced cancers. Germline assignment: CDR1 LGHNA and CDR2 YSLEER. CDR3 length: 17 residues. V lost 0 bases and J 0 bases, leaving 15 bases between the germline ends. Libraries were prepared by immunoSEQ multiplex PCR; TCRdb keeps only in-frame clonotypes and omits some of them. The sample includes roughly 41,000 clones, around 86% of them seen just once. Notes on the study in general: Determination of antigen specificity was not performed for the expanded peripheral T cells. Both CD4+ and CD8+ T cell populations in blood had undergone clonal expansion by week 6 at 0.1 to 3.0 mg/kg.

The clonotype comes from an adult with an advanced solid tumor such as melanoma, head and neck, liver or kidney cancer. The material was CD4+ or CD8+ T cells sorted from blood, obtained in a trial of the OX40 agonist ivuxolimab. The gene calls are TRBV4-3 and TRBJ2-7; D is ambiguous. This CDR3 reads CASSQDKVGESSYEQYF. In DNA, the CDR3 is TGCGCCAGCAGCCAAGATAAGGTGGGCGAAAGCTCCTACGAGCAGTACTTC.